This T cell receptor beta chain was profiled in a study of OX40 agonist ivuxolimab in advanced cancers. Study results and limitations: In general, CD8+ T cells held more expanded clones than CD4+ did, on average. The authors also found low normalized T-cell clonal expansion in some nonresponders.

Patients who had autoimmune disease history or got systemic immunosuppression were left out. Clones were read by immunoSEQ multiplex PCR, and TCRdb kept only the in-frame ones, dropping some. The repertoire consists of around 66,000 clones, with 80% to 90% occurring once and the leading ten covering roughly 1.2%. To note about this clone: The antigen remains unidentified.

CDR1 and CDR2 (germline): SGHAT, FQNNGV. The CDR3 covers 15 residues. The source is an adult with an advanced solid tumor such as melanoma, head and neck, liver or kidney cancer. Sequencing used CD4+ or CD8+ T cells sorted from blood, obtained in a trial of the OX40 agonist ivuxolimab. The chain carries TRBV11-2 and TRBJ2-5; 7 bases agree with TRBD2. The end of the DNA fits TRBJ2-7 better, so the J call may be wrong. CDR3 in amino acids: CASSFGSSGAYEQYF. The CDR3 region has the DNA TGTGCCAGCAGCTTTGGATCTAGCGGTGCCTACGAGCAGTACTTC.